This T cell receptor beta chain was sequenced in a study of blood T cell repertoires in COVID-19. Clones were read by immunoSEQ multiplex PCR, and TCRdb kept only the in-frame ones, dropping some. The sample has tens of thousands of clones; around 91% are singletons. In germline, CDR1 is LNHDA, CDR2 SQIVND (reference sequence). The CDR3 is 13 residues long. The J segment lost 5 bases and the V segment lost 7 bases, leaving 8 bases of the junction unmatched. Seattle patients were enrolled during active infection and followed longitudinally. The receptor's source is a woman in her sixties or seventies with COVID-19, enrolled during active disease. The J gene is TRBJ2-7, the V gene TRBV19; 7 bases agree with TRBD1. The specimen sequenced was peripheral blood. CDR3 in amino acids: CASKWSRGNEQYF. As DNA, the CDR3 is TGTGCCAGTAAGTGGTCCAGGGGGAACGAGCAGTACTTC.